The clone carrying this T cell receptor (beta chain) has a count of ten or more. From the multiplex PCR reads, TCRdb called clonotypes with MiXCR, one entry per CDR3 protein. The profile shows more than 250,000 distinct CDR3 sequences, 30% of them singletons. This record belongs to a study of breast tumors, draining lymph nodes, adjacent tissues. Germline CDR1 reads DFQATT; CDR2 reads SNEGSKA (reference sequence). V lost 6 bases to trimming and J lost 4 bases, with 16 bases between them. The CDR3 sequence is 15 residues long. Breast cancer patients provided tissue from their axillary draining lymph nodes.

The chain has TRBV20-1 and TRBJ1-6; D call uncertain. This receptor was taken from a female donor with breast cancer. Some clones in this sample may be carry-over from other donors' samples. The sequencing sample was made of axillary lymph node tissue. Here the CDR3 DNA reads TGCAGTGCAAGCCGGGCCAAAACGTATAATTCACCCCTCCACTTT. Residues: CSASRAKTYNSPLHF.